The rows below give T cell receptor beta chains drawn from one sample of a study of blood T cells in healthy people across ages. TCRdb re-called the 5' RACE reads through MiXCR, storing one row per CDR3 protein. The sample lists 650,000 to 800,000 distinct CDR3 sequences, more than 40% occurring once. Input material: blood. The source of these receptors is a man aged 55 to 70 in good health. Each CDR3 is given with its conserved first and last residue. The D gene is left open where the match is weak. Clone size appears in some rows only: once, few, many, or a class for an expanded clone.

CDR3 protein: CASGPDSRGTGELFF
CDR3 DNA: TGTGCTAGTGGCCCTGACAGTCGAGGCACCGGGGAGCTGTTTTTT
clone size: -
J gene: TRBJ2-2
V gene: TRBV12-5
D gene: -

CDR3 protein: CASSQPGLGSYEQYF
CDR3 DNA: TGCGCCAGCAGCCAACCGGGACTAGGTTCCTACGAGCAGTACTTC
clone size: few
J gene: TRBJ2-7
V gene: TRBV4-1
D gene: TRBD2

CDR3 protein: CASIPKGRAYNEQFF
CDR3 DNA: TGTGCCAGCATCCCCAAGGGGCGCGCCTACAATGAGCAGTTCTTC
clone size: few
J gene: TRBJ2-1
V gene: TRBV6-2/TRBV6-3
D gene: -

CDR3 protein: CASSPDRISTDTQYF
CDR3 DNA: TGTGCCAGCAGCCCAGACAGGATAAGCACAGATACGCAGTATTTT
clone size: once
J gene: TRBJ2-3
V gene: TRBV11-2
D gene: -

CDR3 protein: CAWSPGLTFSEAFF
CDR3 DNA: TGTGCCTGGAGTCCCGGACTGACATTCTCTGAAGCTTTCTTT
clone size: -
J gene: TRBJ1-1
V gene: TRBV30
D gene: -

CDR3 protein: CASSLGSRGSYGQYF
CDR3 DNA: TGTGCCAGCAGCTTAGGAAGCAGGGGATCGTACGGGCAGTACTTC
clone size: -
J gene: TRBJ2-4
V gene: TRBV7-8
D gene: -

CDR3 protein: CASSLSAPGTRHYEQYF
CDR3 DNA: TGTGCCAGCAGCTTAAGTGCCCCCGGGACTAGACACTACGAGCAGTACTTC
clone size: -
J gene: TRBJ2-7
V gene: TRBV7-9
D gene: TRBD2

CDR3 protein: CASSVRTSYGYTF
CDR3 DNA: TGTGCCAGCAGTGTTCGGACATCCTATGGCTACACCTTC
clone size: few
J gene: TRBJ1-2
V gene: TRBV6-2/TRBV6-3
D gene: -

CDR3 protein: CSVRLDYGYTF
CDR3 DNA: TGCAGCGTTAGGCTCGACTATGGCTACACCTTC
clone size: -
J gene: TRBJ1-2
V gene: TRBV29-1
D gene: -

CDR3 protein: CASRVPGDTQYF
CDR3 DNA: TGTGCCAGCAGGGTGCCCGGTGATACGCAGTATTTT
clone size: -
J gene: TRBJ2-3
V gene: TRBV12-3/TRBV12-4
D gene: -

CDR3 protein: CSVGQGDRETQYF
CDR3 DNA: TGCAGCGTTGGACAGGGCGATCGAGAGACCCAGTACTTC
clone size: -
J gene: TRBJ2-5
V gene: TRBV29-1
D gene: TRBD1

CDR3 protein: CASSRPRLGGVKTQYF
CDR3 DNA: TGCGCCAGCAGCCGACCCAGACTAGGCGGGGTAAAGACCCAGTACTTC
clone size: -
J gene: TRBJ2-5
V gene: TRBV4-3
D gene: -

CDR3 protein: CSAGAGRDYGYTF
CDR3 DNA: TGCAGTGCTGGGGCGGGACGGGACTATGGCTACACCTTC
clone size: -
J gene: TRBJ1-2
V gene: TRBV20-1
D gene: -

CDR3 protein: CSATDRGRNEQFF
CDR3 DNA: TGCAGTGCTACCGACAGGGGACGCAATGAGCAGTTCTTC
clone size: -
J gene: TRBJ2-1
V gene: TRBV20-1
D gene: TRBD1

CDR3 protein: CSARERDRAALYGANVLTF
CDR3 DNA: TGCAGTGCTAGAGAGAGGGACAGGGCGGCCCTCTACGGGGCCAACGTCCTGACTTTC
clone size: -
J gene: TRBJ2-6
V gene: TRBV20-1
D gene: TRBD1

CDR3 protein: CASSRGLTNEQFF
CDR3 DNA: TGCGCCAGCAGCAGAGGATTAACCAATGAGCAGTTCTTC
clone size: -
J gene: TRBJ2-1
V gene: TRBV5-1
D gene: -

CDR3 protein: CARGRRGGLDTQYF
CDR3 DNA: TGTGCCAGGGGACGAAGAGGAGGGCTCGATACGCAGTATTTT
clone size: few
J gene: TRBJ2-3
V gene: TRBV30
D gene: -

CDR3 protein: CASSAGSSTDTQYF
CDR3 DNA: TGTGCCAGCAGCGCCGGATCTAGCACAGATACGCAGTATTTT
clone size: few
J gene: TRBJ2-3
V gene: TRBV7-2
D gene: -

CDR3 protein: CASPIRNTEAFF
CDR3 DNA: TGTGCCAGCCCCATCAGGAACACTGAAGCTTTCTTT
clone size: few
J gene: TRBJ1-1
V gene: TRBV28
D gene: -

CDR3 protein: CAISDGRSTDTQYF
CDR3 DNA: TGTGCCATCAGTGATGGGCGAAGCACAGATACGCAGTATTTT
clone size: -
J gene: TRBJ2-3
V gene: TRBV10-3
D gene: -

CDR3 protein: CASSPLTSGLMRTDTQYF
CDR3 DNA: TGTGCCAGCAGTCCCCTGACTAGCGGACTAATGCGCACAGATACGCAGTATTTT
clone size: -
J gene: TRBJ2-3
V gene: TRBV12-3/TRBV12-4
D gene: TRBD2

CDR3 protein: CASSLAVAEYNEQFF
CDR3 DNA: TGTGCCAGCAGCTTAGCGGTAGCGGAGTACAATGAGCAGTTCTTC
clone size: -
J gene: TRBJ2-1
V gene: TRBV7-3
D gene: -

CDR3 protein: CASSPPSMGTGELFF
CDR3 DNA: TGTGCCAGCAGCCCCCCATCGATGGGGACCGGGGAGCTGTTTTTT
clone size: -
J gene: TRBJ2-2
V gene: TRBV9
D gene: -

CDR3 protein: CSVVALGGLTKNIQYF
CDR3 DNA: TGCAGCGTTGTAGCATTGGGGGGCCTAACCAAAAACATTCAGTACTTC
clone size: -
J gene: TRBJ2-4
V gene: TRBV29-1
D gene: -

CDR3 protein: CSVRRGDPTDTQYF
CDR3 DNA: TGCAGCGTAAGGAGGGGGGACCCCACAGATACGCAGTATTTT
clone size: few
J gene: TRBJ2-3
V gene: TRBV29-1
D gene: -

CDR3 protein: CAISPRQGASGYTF
CDR3 DNA: TGTGCCATCAGTCCACGACAGGGGGCGAGCGGCTACACCTTC
clone size: -
J gene: TRBJ1-2
V gene: TRBV10-3
D gene: TRBD1

CDR3 protein: CASSFQPSGGQGSYGYTF
CDR3 DNA: TGCGCCAGCAGCTTCCAACCATCTGGGGGGCAGGGGAGCTATGGCTACACCTTC
clone size: -
J gene: TRBJ1-2
V gene: TRBV5-1
D gene: -

CDR3 protein: CASSSRGASPYEQYF
CDR3 DNA: TGTGCCAGCAGTTCCCGGGGCGCAAGCCCCTACGAGCAGTACTTT
clone size: -
J gene: TRBJ2-7
V gene: TRBV7-2
D gene: -

CDR3 protein: CASSYGGGKQETQYF
CDR3 DNA: TGTGCCAGCAGTTATGGGGGCGGTAAGCAAGAGACCCAGTACTTC
clone size: -
J gene: TRBJ2-5
V gene: TRBV6-5
D gene: -

CDR3 protein: CASSLDSGSGGELFF
CDR3 DNA: TGTGCCAGCAGCCTAGACAGTGGTTCGGGCGGGGAGCTGTTTTTT
clone size: -
J gene: TRBJ2-2
V gene: TRBV5-4
D gene: -

CDR3 protein: CASTIPGLSYEQYF
CDR3 DNA: TGTGCCAGCACCATCCCAGGGCTCTCCTACGAGCAGTACTTC
clone size: -
J gene: TRBJ2-7
V gene: TRBV28
D gene: -

CDR3 protein: CSVEDLRKRGMDEQYF
CDR3 DNA: TGCAGCGTTGAAGATTTACGTAAGCGGGGTATGGACGAGCAGTACTTC
clone size: -
J gene: TRBJ2-7
V gene: TRBV29-1
D gene: TRBD2

CDR3 protein: CASSLSGTSGGGTGELFF
CDR3 DNA: TGTGCCAGCAGTCTATCCGGGACTAGCGGGGGTGGAACCGGGGAGCTGTTTTTT
clone size: -
J gene: TRBJ2-2
V gene: TRBV28
D gene: TRBD2

CDR3 protein: CASSFQNYGYTF
CDR3 DNA: TGTGCCAGCAGCTTTCAGAACTATGGCTACACCTTC
clone size: -
J gene: TRBJ1-2
V gene: TRBV7-2
D gene: -

CDR3 protein: CASSENRGGSYEQYF
CDR3 DNA: TGTGCCAGCAGTGAAAACAGGGGAGGGTCCTACGAGCAGTACTTC
clone size: -
J gene: TRBJ2-7
V gene: TRBV6-1
D gene: -

CDR3 protein: CASSFEASAGVVRDTQYF
CDR3 DNA: TGTGCCAGCAGCTTCGAGGCGTCCGCGGGGGTGGTGCGAGATACGCAGTATTTT
clone size: few
J gene: TRBJ2-3
V gene: TRBV7-2
D gene: TRBD2

CDR3 protein: CATSGENRYNEQFF
CDR3 DNA: TGTGCCACCAGTGGAGAAAACAGGTACAATGAGCAGTTCTTC
clone size: few
J gene: TRBJ2-1
V gene: TRBV24-1
D gene: -

CDR3 protein: CSVDQTGFNTEAFF
CDR3 DNA: TGCAGCGTTGACCAGACAGGGTTCAACACTGAAGCTTTCTTT
clone size: -
J gene: TRBJ1-1
V gene: TRBV29-1
D gene: TRBD1

CDR3 protein: CASSNSTGEQFF
CDR3 DNA: TGTGCCAGCAGCAATTCGACTGGGGAGCAGTTCTTC
clone size: few
J gene: TRBJ2-1
V gene: TRBV12-3/TRBV12-4
D gene: -

CDR3 protein: CASSQPPSGGRYEQYF
CDR3 DNA: TGTGCCAGCAGCCAACCACCTAGCGGGGGGAGGTATGAGCAGTACTTC
clone size: few
J gene: TRBJ2-5
V gene: TRBV3-1
D gene: TRBD2